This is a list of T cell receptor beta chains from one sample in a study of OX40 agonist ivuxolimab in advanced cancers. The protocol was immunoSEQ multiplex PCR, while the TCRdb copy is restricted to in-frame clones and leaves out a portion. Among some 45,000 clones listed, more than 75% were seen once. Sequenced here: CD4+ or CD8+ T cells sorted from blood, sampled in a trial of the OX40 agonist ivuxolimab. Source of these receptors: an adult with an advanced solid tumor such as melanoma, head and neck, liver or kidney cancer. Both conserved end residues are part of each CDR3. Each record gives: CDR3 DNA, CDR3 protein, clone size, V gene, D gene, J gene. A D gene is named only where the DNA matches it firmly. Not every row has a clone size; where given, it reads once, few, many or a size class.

CDR3nt: TGTGCCAGTAGACAACTAGTGGGGGGGATTAATGAGCAGTTCTTC; CDR3aa: CASRQLVGGINEQFF; abundance: -; v_gene: TRBV19; d_gene: TRBD2; j_gene: TRBJ2-1
CDR3nt: TGCAGCGTACGGGACATCTATGGCTACACCTTC; CDR3aa: CSVRDIYGYTF; abundance: once; v_gene: TRBV29-1; d_gene: -; j_gene: TRBJ1-2
CDR3nt: TGTGCCACCAGCAGACGATCGGCCGGGGAGCTGTTTTTT; CDR3aa: CATSRRSAGELFF; abundance: -; v_gene: TRBV15; d_gene: -; j_gene: TRBJ2-2
CDR3nt: TGTGCCAGCACCTTGCGAGTGACGGCTAGCGGCTACGAGCAGTACTTC; CDR3aa: CASTLRVTASGYEQYF; abundance: -; v_gene: TRBV28; d_gene: TRBD2; j_gene: TRBJ2-7
CDR3nt: TGTGCCAGCAGTGCCAGTGGGGGGGACCAAGAGACCCAGTACTTC; CDR3aa: CASSASGGDQETQYF; abundance: -; v_gene: TRBV2; d_gene: TRBD2; j_gene: TRBJ2-5
CDR3nt: TGTGCCAGCAGCGTAGGGGGGCGGACTGAAGCTTTCTTT; CDR3aa: CASSVGGRTEAFF; abundance: once; v_gene: TRBV9; d_gene: -; j_gene: TRBJ1-1
CDR3nt: TGTGCCAGCAGTTTATATTCGTCCGGGGAGCTGTTTTTT; CDR3aa: CASSLYSSGELFF; abundance: -; v_gene: TRBV27; d_gene: -; j_gene: TRBJ2-2
CDR3nt: TGTGCCAGCAGCTCTCTCAGGGTCGGAGAGACCCAGTACTTC; CDR3aa: CASSSLRVGETQYF; abundance: once; v_gene: TRBV11-2; d_gene: -; j_gene: TRBJ2-5
CDR3nt: TGCGCCAGCAGCCAAGAGGGGAATCGGGGCTACACCTTC; CDR3aa: CASSQEGNRGYTF; abundance: -; v_gene: TRBV4-1; d_gene: -; j_gene: TRBJ1-2
CDR3nt: TGTGCCAGTACGACCGGGGGGAACACTGAAGCTTTCTTT; CDR3aa: CASTTGGNTEAFF; abundance: -; v_gene: TRBV9; d_gene: -; j_gene: TRBJ1-1
CDR3nt: TGTGCCAGCAGCCAAGAACACGGGGAGGCCTACGAGCAGTACTTC; CDR3aa: CASSQEHGEAYEQYF; abundance: -; v_gene: TRBV14; d_gene: -; j_gene: TRBJ2-7